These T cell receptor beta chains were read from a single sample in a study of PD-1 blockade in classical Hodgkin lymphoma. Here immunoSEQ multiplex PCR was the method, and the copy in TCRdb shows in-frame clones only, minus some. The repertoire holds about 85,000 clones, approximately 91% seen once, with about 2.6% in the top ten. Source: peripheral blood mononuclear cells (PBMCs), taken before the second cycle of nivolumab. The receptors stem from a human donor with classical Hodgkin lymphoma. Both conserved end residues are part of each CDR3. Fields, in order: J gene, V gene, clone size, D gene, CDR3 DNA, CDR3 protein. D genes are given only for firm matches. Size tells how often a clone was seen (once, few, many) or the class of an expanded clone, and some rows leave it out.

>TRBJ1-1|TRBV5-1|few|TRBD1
TGCGCCAGCAGCTTGGGGGGACAGCTGCTAGGTGTAGGTATTTTCTTT
CASSLGGQLLGVGIFF
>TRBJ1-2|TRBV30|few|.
TGTGCCTGGAGTGCGATGCAGCCCGATAACTATGGCTACACCTTC
CAWSAMQPDNYGYTF
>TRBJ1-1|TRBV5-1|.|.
TGCGCCAGCAGCTTGGACATAGCCGCTGAAGCTTTCTTT
CASSLDIAAEAFF
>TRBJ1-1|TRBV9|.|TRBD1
TGTGCCAGCAGCGCTCCGGGACAGGGAATCACTGAAGCTTTCTTT
CASSAPGQGITEAFF
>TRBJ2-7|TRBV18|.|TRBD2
TGTGCCAGCTCACAAAACAGCGGGGGAAGCTCCTACGAGCAGTACTTC
CASSQNSGGSSYEQYF
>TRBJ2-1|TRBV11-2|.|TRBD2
TGTGCCAGCAGCTCCTCGCTGACTAGCGGGAGGGATGAGCAGTTCTTC
CASSSSLTSGRDEQFF
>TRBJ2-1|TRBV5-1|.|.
TGCGCCAGCAGCTCATCCGGGGGCCATGAGCAGTTCTTC
CASSSSGGHEQFF
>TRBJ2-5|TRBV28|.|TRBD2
TGTGCCAGCAGCCGGGGACTAGTTAGGCAAGAGACCCAGTACTTC
CASSRGLVRQETQYF
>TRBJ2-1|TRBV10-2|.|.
TGCGCCAGCAGAAATAGCGGAAGCTCCTACAATGAGCAGTTCTTC
CASRNSGSSYNEQFF
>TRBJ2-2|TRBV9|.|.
TGTGCCAGCAGCCTTGTTGGGGCGAACACCGGGGAGCTGTTTTTT
CASSLVGANTGELFF
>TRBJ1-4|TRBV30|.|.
TGTGCCTGGAGTGGGTCTTTGGCAACTAATGAAAAACTGTTTTTT
CAWSGSLATNEKLFF
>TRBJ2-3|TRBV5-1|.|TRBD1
TGCGCCAGCAGCTGGGGACAGAGCACAGATACGCAGTATTTT
CASSWGQSTDTQYF
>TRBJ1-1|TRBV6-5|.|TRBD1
TGTGCCACCCCGGGACAGAATCTTATTGAAGCTTTCTTT
CATPGQNLIEAFF
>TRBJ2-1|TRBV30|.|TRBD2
TGTGCCTGGAGTCCTCCGGGACTAGCGGGAGTGGGGAAGTTCTTC
CAWSPPGLAGVGKFF
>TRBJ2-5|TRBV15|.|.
TGTGCCACCAGCAGAGATGGGGGCCCGCGGGAGACCCAGTACTTC
CATSRDGGPRETQYF
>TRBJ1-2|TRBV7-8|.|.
TGTGCCAGCAGTGGTAAAGGGCCGAGCCTAGGAGGCTACACCTTC
CASSGKGPSLGGYTF
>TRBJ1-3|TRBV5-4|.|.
TGTGCCAGCAGCTCTTGGGGGGCCTCGGGCCGGGGCTCCAGAAACACCATATATTTT
CASSSWGASGRGSRNTIYF